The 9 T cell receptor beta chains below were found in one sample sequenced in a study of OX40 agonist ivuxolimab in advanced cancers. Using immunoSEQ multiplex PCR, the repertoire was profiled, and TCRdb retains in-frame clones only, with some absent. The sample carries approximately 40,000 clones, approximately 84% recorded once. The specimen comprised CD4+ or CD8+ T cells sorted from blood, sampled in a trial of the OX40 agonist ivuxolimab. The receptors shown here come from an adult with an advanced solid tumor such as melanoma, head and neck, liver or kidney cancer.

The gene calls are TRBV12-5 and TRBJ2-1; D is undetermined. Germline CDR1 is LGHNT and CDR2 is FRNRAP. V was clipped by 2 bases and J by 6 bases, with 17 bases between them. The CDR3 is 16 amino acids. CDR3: CASGLSSSLWGNEQFF. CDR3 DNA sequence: TGTGCTAGTGGTTTGTCCTCCAGCCTCTGGGGCAATGAGCAGTTCTTC.

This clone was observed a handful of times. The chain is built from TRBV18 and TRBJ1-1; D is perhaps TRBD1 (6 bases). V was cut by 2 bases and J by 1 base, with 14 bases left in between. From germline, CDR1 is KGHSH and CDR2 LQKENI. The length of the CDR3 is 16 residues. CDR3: CASSPTIGQPNTEAFF. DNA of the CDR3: TGTGCCAGCTCACCAACTATCGGACAGCCGAACACTGAAGCTTTCTTT.

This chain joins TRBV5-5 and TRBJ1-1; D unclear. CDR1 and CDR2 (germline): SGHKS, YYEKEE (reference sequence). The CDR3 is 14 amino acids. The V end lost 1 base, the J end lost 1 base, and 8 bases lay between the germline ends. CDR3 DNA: TGTGCCAGCAGCTTGCGTGGCCCGAACACTGAAGCTTTCTTT. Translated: CASSLRGPNTEAFF. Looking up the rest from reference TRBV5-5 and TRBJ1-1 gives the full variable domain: DAGVTQSPTHLIKTRGQQVTLRCSPISGHKSVSWYQQVLGQGPQFIFQYYEKEERGRGNFPDRFSARQFPNYSSELNVNALLLGDSALYLCASSLRGPNTEAFFGQGTRLTVV.

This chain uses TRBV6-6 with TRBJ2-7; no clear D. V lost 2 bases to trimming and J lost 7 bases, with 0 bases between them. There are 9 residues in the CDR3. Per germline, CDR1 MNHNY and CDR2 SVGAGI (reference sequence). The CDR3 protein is CASSYEQYF. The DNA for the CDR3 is TGTGCCAGCAGTTACGAGCAGTACTTC.

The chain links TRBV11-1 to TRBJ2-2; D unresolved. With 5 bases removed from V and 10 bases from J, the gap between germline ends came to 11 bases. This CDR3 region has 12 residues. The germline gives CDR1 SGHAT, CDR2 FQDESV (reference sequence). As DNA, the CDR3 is TGTGCCAGCAGCCAGTATTCCCAGGAGCTGTTTTTT. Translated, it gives CASSQYSQELFF.

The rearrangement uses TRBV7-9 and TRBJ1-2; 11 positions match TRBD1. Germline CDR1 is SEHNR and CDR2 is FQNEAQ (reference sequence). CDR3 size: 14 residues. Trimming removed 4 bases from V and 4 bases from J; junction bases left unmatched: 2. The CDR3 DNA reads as TGTGCCAGCAGCTCTGGACAGGGGGCCTATGGCTACACCTTC. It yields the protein CASSSGQGAYGYTF.

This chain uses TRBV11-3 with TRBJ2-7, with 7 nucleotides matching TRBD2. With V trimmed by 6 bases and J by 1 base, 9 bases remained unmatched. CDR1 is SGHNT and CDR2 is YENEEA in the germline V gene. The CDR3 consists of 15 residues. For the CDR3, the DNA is TGTGCCAGCAGGCTCAGGGAGGGTAAGTCCTACGAGCAGTACTTC. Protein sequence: CASRLREGKSYEQYF. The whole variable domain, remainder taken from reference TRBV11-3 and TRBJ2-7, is EAGVVQSPRYKIIEKKQPVAFWCNPISGHNTLYWYLQNLGQGPELLIRYENEEAVDDSQLPKDRFSAERLKGVDSTLKIQPAELGDSAVYLCASRLREGKSYEQYFGPGTRLTVT.

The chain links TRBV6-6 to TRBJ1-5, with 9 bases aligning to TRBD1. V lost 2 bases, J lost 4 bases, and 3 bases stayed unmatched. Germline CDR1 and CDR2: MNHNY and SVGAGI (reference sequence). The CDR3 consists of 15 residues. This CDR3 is CASSYGTGLNQPQHF. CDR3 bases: TGTGCCAGCAGTTACGGGACAGGGTTGAATCAGCCCCAGCATTTT.

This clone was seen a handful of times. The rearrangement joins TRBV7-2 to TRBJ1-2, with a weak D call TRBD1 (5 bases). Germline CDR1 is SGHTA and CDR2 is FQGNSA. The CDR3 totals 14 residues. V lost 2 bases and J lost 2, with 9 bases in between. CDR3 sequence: CASSLTAGNYGYTF. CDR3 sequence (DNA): TGTGCCAGCAGCTTAACGGCAGGGAACTATGGCTACACCTTC. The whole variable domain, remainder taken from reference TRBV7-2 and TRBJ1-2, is GAGVSQSPSNKVTEKGKDVELRCDPISGHTALYWYRQSLGQGLEFLIYFQGNSAPDKSGLPSDRFSAERTGGSVSTLTIQRTQQEDSAVYLCASSLTAGNYGYTFGSGTRLTVV.